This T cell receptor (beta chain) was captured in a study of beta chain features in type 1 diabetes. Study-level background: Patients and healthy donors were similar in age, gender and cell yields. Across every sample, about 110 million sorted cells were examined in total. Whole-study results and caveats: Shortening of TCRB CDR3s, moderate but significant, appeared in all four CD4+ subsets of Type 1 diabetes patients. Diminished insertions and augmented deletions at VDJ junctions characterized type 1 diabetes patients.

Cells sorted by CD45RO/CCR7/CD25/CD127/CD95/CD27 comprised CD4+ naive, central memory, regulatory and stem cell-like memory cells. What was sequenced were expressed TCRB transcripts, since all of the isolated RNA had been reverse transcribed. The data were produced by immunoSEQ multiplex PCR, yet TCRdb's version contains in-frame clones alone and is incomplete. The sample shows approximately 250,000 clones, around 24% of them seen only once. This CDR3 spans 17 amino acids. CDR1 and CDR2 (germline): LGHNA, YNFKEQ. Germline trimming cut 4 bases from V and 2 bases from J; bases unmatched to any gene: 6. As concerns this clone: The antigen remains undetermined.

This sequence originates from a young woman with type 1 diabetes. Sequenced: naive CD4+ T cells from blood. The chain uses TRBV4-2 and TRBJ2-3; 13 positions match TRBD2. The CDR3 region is CASSPGTSGDHTDTQYF. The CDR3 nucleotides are TGTGCCAGCAGCCCTGGGACTAGCGGGGACCACACAGATACGCAGTATTTT.